A single sample gave rise to the 16 T cell receptor beta chains below, sequenced in a study of blood T cells in healthy people across ages. Then a second PCR, running about 7 to 11 cycles, was carried out with a sample-barcoded 5' primer and a J-beta primer mix. TCRdb itself ran the 5' RACE reads through MiXCR, one entry per CDR3 protein. The sample contains just over 800,000 distinct CDR3 sequences, around 68% of which appear only once. Material: blood. The source is a man in his thirties or forties in good health.

The chain employs TRBV28 and TRBJ2-7; the D gene is possibly TRBD1 (6 bases). The J call is uncertain, as TRBJ2-5 better fits the DNA end. Germline loops: CDR1 MDHEN, CDR2 SYDVKM. The CDR3 contains 14 residues. DNA for the CDR3: TGTGCCAGCATTCAAGGGTACAGGGAAGAGACCCAGTACTTC. Translated, it gives CASIQGYREETQYF.

The chain links TRBV6-6 to TRBJ1-2; 7 nucleotides match TRBD1. Germline lookup yields CDR1 MNHNY and CDR2 SVGAGI (reference sequence). This CDR3 is built from 15 residues. The ends lost 5 bases at V and 3 bases at J; junction bases unmatched: 9. The CDR3 nucleotides read TGTGCCAGCAGTCGAGACAGGGAAGTAGACTATGGCTACACCTTC. Protein product: CASSRDREVDYGYTF.

The chain has TRBV4-1 and TRBJ1-2, with D possibly TRBD1 on 6 matching bases. The CDR3 has 16 residues. The V gene lost 4 bases and the J gene lost 5 bases, with 20 bases spanning the gap. The germline V gene encodes CDR1 MGHRA and CDR2 YSYEKL. Here the CDR3 reads CASSPLLGGAGYGYTF. CDR3 nucleotides: TGCGCCAGCAGCCCTTTACTGGGGGGCGCAGGTTATGGCTACACCTTC.

The genes are TRBV20-1 and TRBJ2-7, with D hard to call. CDR3 length equals 14 residues. Germline CDR1 is DFQATT and CDR2 is SNEGSKA (reference sequence). Trimming cost V 0 bases and J 0 bases, with 9 bases left between them. The CDR3 protein is CSARDLTSSYEQYF. The CDR3 region has the DNA TGCAGTGCTAGAGATCTCACGAGCTCCTACGAGCAGTACTTC.

The J gene is TRBJ2-4, the V gene TRBV10-3; tentatively, D is TRBD1 or TRBD2 (7 bases each). The V gene's germline CDR1 is ENHRY and CDR2 SYGVKD. The length of the CDR3 is 11 residues. The CDR3: CAAPRGGIQYF. For the CDR3, the DNA is TGTGCAGCCCCCAGGGGGGGCATTCAGTACTTC.

The rearrangement uses TRBV6-1 and TRBJ2-4; D perhaps matches TRBD2 (5 bases). The DNA end lines up better with TRBJ2-7; the J call may be wrong. The CDR3 has 13 residues. The V gene's germline CDR1 is MNHNS and CDR2 SASEGT. This CDR3 reads CASRGGGLHEQYF. In DNA form, the CDR3 reads TGTGCCAGCAGGGGCGGAGGTCTCCACGAGCAGTACTTC.

The gene calls are TRBV5-1 and TRBJ1-2, with 8 bases lining up with TRBD1. Germline V gene data show CDR1 as SGHRS and CDR2 as YFSETQ. The V and J ends lost 4 bases and 8 bases, in that order; junction bases with no gene match: 7. The CDR3 covers 13 residues. CDR3 nucleotide sequence: TGCGCCAGCAGCCAGGGGACAGGAGGAGGCTACACCTTC. Translating gives CASSQGTGGGYTF.

The chain recombines TRBV7-2 with TRBJ2-5; TRBD1 aligns across 7 bases. With the DNA end fitting TRBJ2-7 better, the J assignment may be wrong. There are 15 residues in the CDR3. From germline, CDR1 is SGHTA and CDR2 FQGNSA. CDR3 nucleotides: TGTGCCAGCAGCTTAGGGGTGGGGACAGTGTACGAGCAGTACTTC. Protein sequence: CASSLGVGTVYEQYF.

This sequence joins TRBV10-3 and TRBJ1-5; TRBD1 aligns across 7 bases. Germline CDR1 ENHRY, CDR2 SYGVKD. The CDR3 length is 15 residues. J was trimmed by 6 bases and V by 0 bases; bases with no gene match: 5. The chain's CDR3 is CAISESAGGPQPQHF. DNA for the CDR3: TGTGCCATCAGTGAGTCTGCAGGGGGTCCTCAGCCCCAGCATTTT.

V is TRBV7-2 and J is TRBJ2-1; 15 positions match TRBD2. The CDR3 is 15 residues long. The V gene's germline CDR1 is SGHTA and CDR2 FQGNSA. V was clipped by 5 bases and J by 9 bases; unmatched bases: 5. The CDR3 nucleotides are TGTGCCAGCAGCGCCGGACTAGCGGGGGGGAGTGAGCAGTTCTTC. It specifies CASSAGLAGGSEQFF.

This clonotype occurred a few times. V usage is TRBV27 and J usage is TRBJ2-5; TRBD1 matches 10 bases. The CDR3 is 14 amino acids. J lost 5 bases, V lost 10 bases, and 10 bases had no gene match. Germline V gives CDR1 MNHEY, CDR2 SMNVEV (reference sequence). The DNA for the CDR3 is TGTGCCATCCGCGCCCAGGGACAGGGGGAGACCCAGTACTTC. It codes for CAIRAQGQGETQYF.

The J gene is TRBJ1-5, the V gene TRBV6-5; weak D call: TRBD1 (5 bases). The germline V gene has CDR1 MNHEY and CDR2 SVGAGI. The CDR3 sequence is 12 residues long. V was cut by 5 bases and J by 10 bases, with 12 bases left in between. The CDR3 spells CASSTGDSPQHF. The CDR3 DNA follows: TGTGCCAGCAGTACGGGGGATTCCCCCCAGCATTTT.

The rearrangement joins TRBV5-1 to TRBJ1-6; D gene uncertain. Per the germline V gene, CDR1 is SGHRS and CDR2 is YFSETQ. V gave up 5 bases and J gave up 7 bases, with 16 bases separating them. This CDR3 spans 15 amino acids. CDR3 residues: CASRADPGGNSPLHF. The CDR3 bases are TGCGCCAGCAGGGCCGACCCGGGCGGGAATTCACCCCTCCACTTT.

This chain uses TRBV20-1 with TRBJ2-3; 8 nucleotides align to TRBD2. CDR3 length equals 14 residues. Germline V gene lookup returns CDR1 DFQATT and CDR2 SNEGSKA (reference sequence). V was clipped by 3 bases and J by 6 bases; unmatched bases: 8. The CDR3 region is CSARTTAGVDTQYF. Here the CDR3 DNA reads TGCAGTGCTAGGACGACAGCGGGGGTTGATACGCAGTATTTT.

This chain uses TRBV12-3 or TRBV12-4 with TRBJ2-1; D possibly corresponds to TRBD2 (5 bases). Trimming removed 2 bases at V and 0 bases at J, with 11 bases between. The CDR3 is made up of 16 amino acids. The CDR3 region is CASSLQGGSSYNEQFF. As DNA, the CDR3 is TGTGCCAGCAGTTTACAAGGAGGAAGCTCCTACAATGAGCAGTTCTTC.

The J gene is TRBJ2-7, the V gene TRBV7-2; D may be TRBD1 (5 bases). V lost 5 bases to trimming and J lost 3 bases, with 14 bases between them. The CDR3 has 14 residues. CDR1 SGHTA and CDR2 FQGNSA come from the germline V gene. The CDR3 coding sequence is TGTGCCAGCAGCACAGACAGTTTCCTCTACGAGCAGTACTTC. Translation gives CASSTDSFLYEQYF.